These 8 T cell receptor beta chains were all obtained from the same sample, sequenced in a study of blood T cell repertoires in COVID-19. Only in-frame clones appear in the TCRdb table, and some are missing; sequencing was by immunoSEQ multiplex PCR. The table has about 240,000 clones, around four fifths seen once; the top ten hold about 3.6%. Sequencing was done on a sample of PBMCs or T cells enriched from blood (not recorded which). These receptors were collected from a woman aged 35 to 49 who had been exposed to COVID-19.

The chain employs TRBV6-5 and TRBJ2-7, with 8 bases lining up with TRBD2. CDR3 size: 16 residues. Germline CDR1 is MNHEY and CDR2 is SVGAGI. Germline trimming cut 0 bases from V and 2 bases from J; bases unmatched to any gene: 6. CDR3 loop: CASSYSTRGGTYEQYF. The CDR3 DNA reads TGTGCCAGCAGTTACTCGACTCGGGGGGGAACCTACGAGCAGTACTTC.

The chain has TRBV7-2 and TRBJ1-5; D unresolved. V was shortened by 5 bases and J by 2 bases, with 13 bases between the two germline ends. CDR3 length equals 15 residues. Germline CDR1 is SGHTA and CDR2 is FQGNSA. CDR3 loop: CASSVHGAGNQPQHF. As DNA, the CDR3 is TGTGCCAGCAGCGTACACGGAGCGGGCAATCAGCCCCAGCATTTT.

In this sample, this clone turned up a few times. This chain links TRBV6-2 or TRBV6-3 with TRBJ2-4; 9 nucleotides match TRBD2. The germline gives CDR1 MNHEY, CDR2 SVGEGT. CDR3 length: 20 residues. V gave up 0 bases and J gave up 0 bases; unmatched junction bases: 12. Here the CDR3 DNA reads TGTGCCAGCAGTTACTCGAAGACTAGCGGCTTACTCGTAGCCAAAAACATTCAGTACTTC. Protein: CASSYSKTSGLLVAKNIQYF.

This sequence joins TRBV20-1 and TRBJ2-5; unclear D gene. Trimming cost V 6 bases and J 1 base, with 6 bases left between them. Germline assignment: CDR1 DFQATT and CDR2 SNEGSKA (reference sequence). The length of the CDR3 is 11 residues. The CDR3 nucleotides are TGCAGTGCGTCGGGCCAAGAGACCCAGTACTTC. It yields the protein CSASGQETQYF.

In this sample, this clone turned up once. A much larger clonotype is one base distant, so this may be a read error. This rearrangement joins TRBV7-3 to TRBJ1-2; 7 nucleotides align to TRBD1. Unmatched junction bases numbered 3, after V lost 2 bases and J lost 3 bases. The CDR3 loop spans 14 amino acids. Germline CDR1 and CDR2: SGHTA and FQGTGA. DNA of the CDR3: TGTGCCAGCAGCTTAGGCAGGGGGGACTATGGCTACACCTTC. Translation: CASSLGRGDYGYTF.

The chain links TRBV15 to TRBJ2-3, with 9 positions matching TRBD1. The length of the CDR3 is 13 residues. V was pared by 8 bases and J by 1 base, with 1 base of the junction left unmatched. Germline lookup yields CDR1 LNHNV and CDR2 YYDKDF (reference sequence). DNA of the CDR3: TGTGCCACCCGGGACAGGGGCACAGATACGCAGTATTTT. Protein sequence: CATRDRGTDTQYF.

This chain links TRBV27 with TRBJ1-5; D gene uncertain. The ends were cut back, 2 bases at V and 4 bases at J, with 12 bases in the middle. The CDR3 totals 15 residues. Looked up from germline, CDR1 is MNHEY and CDR2 is SMNVEV (reference sequence). This chain's CDR3 is CASSLSTPTNQPQHF. The CDR3 bases are TGTGCCAGCAGTTTAAGTACGCCGACAAATCAGCCCCAGCATTTT.

This clone was recorded a few times. The V gene is TRBV7-3, the J gene TRBJ1-2, with TRBD1 as a possible D gene (6 bases). CDR1 is SGHTA and CDR2 is FQGTGA in the germline V gene. Trimming left V 5 bases short and J 8 bases short, with 21 bases between. The CDR3 is 15 amino acids. In DNA, the CDR3 is TGTGCCAGCAGCCCTCTCCCAGGGGATGAGAGAGGCTACACCTTC. As protein: CASSPLPGDERGYTF.